A single sample is the source of the 5 T cell receptor beta chains below, sequenced in a study of blood T cell repertoires in COVID-19. TCRdb's copy holds only in-frame clones and misses some; the assay was immunoSEQ multiplex PCR. The sample has some 240,000 clones, 84% seen once. Sequencing was carried out using peripheral blood. These receptors all come from a woman between 40 and 55 years old who had recovered from COVID-19.

The chain carries TRBV28 and TRBJ1-5, with D perhaps TRBD1 (5 bases). The V end was cut by 5 bases, the J end by 4 bases, with 21 bases between. The length of the CDR3 is 17 residues. The V gene's germline CDR1 is MDHEN and CDR2 SYDVKM. The CDR3 reads CASSPWDGRGENQPQHF. CDR3 nucleotides: TGTGCCAGCAGTCCTTGGGACGGGAGAGGGGAAAATCAGCCCCAGCATTTT. The variable domain in full, completed from reference TRBV28 and TRBJ1-5, reads DVKVTQSSRYLVKRTGEKVFLECVQDMDHENMFWYRQDPGLGLRLIYFSYDVKMKEKGDIPEGYSVSREKKERFSLILESASTNQTSMYLCASSPWDGRGENQPQHFGDGTRLSIL.

The genes are TRBV28 and TRBJ2-7; 7 bases align to TRBD1. CDR1 is MDHEN, CDR2 SYDVKM, per germline. V lost 4 bases and J lost 5; bases outside the gene matches: 8. CDR3 length: 14 residues. As DNA, the CDR3 is TGTGCCAGCAGTTCGGAGACAGGGTCCGACGAGCAGTACTTC. It yields the protein CASSSETGSDEQYF. The full variable domain, completed using reference TRBV28 and TRBJ2-7, is DVKVTQSSRYLVKRTGEKVFLECVQDMDHENMFWYRQDPGLGLRLIYFSYDVKMKEKGDIPEGYSVSREKKERFSLILESASTNQTSMYLCASSSETGSDEQYFGPGTRLTVT.

The V call is TRBV5-5, the J call TRBJ1-2; D possibly corresponds to TRBD1 (5 bases). The CDR3 totals 13 residues. CDR1 and CDR2 (germline): SGHKS, YYEKEE (reference sequence). Trimming left V 6 bases short and J 4 bases short, with 13 bases between. CDR3 sequence reads: CASTGSGGYGYTF. DNA for the CDR3: TGTGCCAGCACAGGTTCCGGGGGCTATGGCTACACCTTC.

The chain joins TRBV6-6 to TRBJ2-7, with D tentatively TRBD2 (6 bases). This CDR3 comprises 16 residues. Trimming pared 5 bases from V and 3 bases from J, leaving 20 bases between. Germline V gene sequence: CDR1 MNHNY, CDR2 SVGAGI (reference sequence). The CDR3 loop is CASSPPSGLGSYEQYF. Written as DNA, the CDR3 is TGTGCCAGCAGTCCCCCCTCGGGACTGGGAAGCTACGAGCAGTACTTC.

This rearrangement joins TRBV12-5 to TRBJ2-2; TRBD2 aligns across 8 bases. CDR1 is LGHNT and CDR2 is FRNRAP in the germline V gene. This CDR3 region has 16 residues. V lost 0 bases, J lost 8 bases, and 8 bases stayed unmatched. CDR3 sequence (DNA): TGTGCTAGTGGTTTGGTACTAGCGGCCGTGAGGGGGGAGCTGTTTTTT. Its protein is CASGLVLAAVRGELFF.